This TCR beta chain is from a study of blood T cell repertoires in COVID-19. Study-level information: Material from acute and convalescent COVID-19 was sourced from the United States, Italy and Spain.

From germline, CDR1 is MGHRA and CDR2 YSYEKL. This CDR3 comprises 16 residues. V was cut by 0 bases and J by 10 bases, with 21 bases left in between. In the original workflow: It was from reference gene primer amplification that nucleated cell counts were estimated. Clones were read by immunoSEQ multiplex PCR, and TCRdb kept only the in-frame ones, dropping some. V and J calls and clone size are those listed in that table; D and trimming were worked out from the DNA. Of about 230,000 clones listed, about 88% are singletons. This chain connects TRBV4-1 to TRBJ1-1; possibly TRBD1 for D (5 bases). Sequenced sample: peripheral blood. The clonotype originates from a man aged 40-49 years with acute or convalescent COVID-19. The CDR3 sequence is CASSQDRTGYSFRAFF. In DNA form, the CDR3 reads TGCGCCAGCAGCCAAGATAGAACAGGCTACTCCTTTCGAGCTTTCTTT.